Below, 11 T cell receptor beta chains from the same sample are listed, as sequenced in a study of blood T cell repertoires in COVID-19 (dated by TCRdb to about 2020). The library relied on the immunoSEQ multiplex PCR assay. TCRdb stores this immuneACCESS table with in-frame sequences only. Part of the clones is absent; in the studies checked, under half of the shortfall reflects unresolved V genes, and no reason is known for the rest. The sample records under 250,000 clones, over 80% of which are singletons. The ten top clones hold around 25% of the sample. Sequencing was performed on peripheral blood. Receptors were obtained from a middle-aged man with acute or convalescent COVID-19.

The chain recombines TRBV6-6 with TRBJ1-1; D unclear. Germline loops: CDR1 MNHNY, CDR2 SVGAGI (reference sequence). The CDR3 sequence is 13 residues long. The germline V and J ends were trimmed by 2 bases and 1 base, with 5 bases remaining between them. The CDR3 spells CASSYPGNTEAFF. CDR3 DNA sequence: TGTGCCAGCAGTTACCCCGGGAACACTGAAGCTTTCTTT.

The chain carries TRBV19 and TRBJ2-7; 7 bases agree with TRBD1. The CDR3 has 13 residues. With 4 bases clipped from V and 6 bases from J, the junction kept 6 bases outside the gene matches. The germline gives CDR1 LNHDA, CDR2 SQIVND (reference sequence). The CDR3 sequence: CASSTTGFGEQYF. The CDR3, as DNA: TGTGCCAGTAGTACGACAGGGTTCGGCGAGCAGTACTTC.

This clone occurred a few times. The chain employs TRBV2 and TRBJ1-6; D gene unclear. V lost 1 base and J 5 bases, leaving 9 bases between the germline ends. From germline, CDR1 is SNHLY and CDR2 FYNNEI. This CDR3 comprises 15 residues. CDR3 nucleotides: TGTGCCAGCAGTGAAGAGGCAGGCGATAATTCACCCCTCCACTTT. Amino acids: CASSEEAGDNSPLHF. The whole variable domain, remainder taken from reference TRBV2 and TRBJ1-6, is EPEVTQTPSHQVTQMGQEVILRCVPISNHLYFYWYRQILGQKVEFLVSFYNNEISEKSEIFDDQFSVERPDGSNFTLKIRSTKLEDSAMYFCASSEEAGDNSPLHFGNGTRLTVT.

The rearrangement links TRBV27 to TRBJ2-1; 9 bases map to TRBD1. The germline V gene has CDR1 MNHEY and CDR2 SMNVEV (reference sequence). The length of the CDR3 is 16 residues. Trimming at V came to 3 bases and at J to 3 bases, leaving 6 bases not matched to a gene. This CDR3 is CASSLEPTGGYNEQFF. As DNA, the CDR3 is TGTGCCAGCAGTTTGGAACCGACAGGGGGCTACAATGAGCAGTTCTTC.

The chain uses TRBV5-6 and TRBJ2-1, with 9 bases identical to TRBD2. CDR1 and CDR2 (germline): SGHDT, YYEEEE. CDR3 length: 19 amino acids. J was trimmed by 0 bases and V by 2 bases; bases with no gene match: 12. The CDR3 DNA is TGTGCCAGCAGCTTATTGACTAGCGGTTTTAGGAGCTCCTACAATGAGCAGTTCTTC. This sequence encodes CASSLLTSGFRSSYNEQFF.

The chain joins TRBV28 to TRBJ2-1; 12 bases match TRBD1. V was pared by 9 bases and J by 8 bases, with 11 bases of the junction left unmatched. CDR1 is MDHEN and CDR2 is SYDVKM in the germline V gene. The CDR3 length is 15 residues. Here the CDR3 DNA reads TGTGCCAGTTGGCCGGGACAGGGGGCTTGGCATGAGCAGTTCTTC. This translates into CASWPGQGAWHEQFF.

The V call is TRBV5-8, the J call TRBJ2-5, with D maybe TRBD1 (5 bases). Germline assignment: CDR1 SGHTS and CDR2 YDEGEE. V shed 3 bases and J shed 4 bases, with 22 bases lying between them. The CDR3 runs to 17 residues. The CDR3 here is CASSYGLGRRIGETQYF. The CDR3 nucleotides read TGTGCCAGCAGCTACGGGTTGGGGCGGCGAATAGGAGAGACCCAGTACTTC.

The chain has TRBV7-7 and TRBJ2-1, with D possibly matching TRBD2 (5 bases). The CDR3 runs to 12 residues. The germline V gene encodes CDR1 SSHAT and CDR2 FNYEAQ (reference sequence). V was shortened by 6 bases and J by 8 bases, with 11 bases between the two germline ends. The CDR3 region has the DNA TGTGCCAGCAGTCCCGGGCGGGATGAGCAGTTCTTC. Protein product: CASSPGRDEQFF.

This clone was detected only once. The CDR3 reads CASSPQGATGTYGYTF. DNA of the CDR3: TGCGCCAGCAGCCCCCAGGGGGCCACGGGGACCTATGGCTACACCTTC. The rearrangement links TRBV5-1 to TRBJ1-2, with 8 bases identical to TRBD1. The V gene end was trimmed by 4 bases and the J gene end by 4 bases; junction bases not matched to a gene: 12. The CDR3 runs 16 residues. Germline lookup yields CDR1 SGHRS and CDR2 YFSETQ.

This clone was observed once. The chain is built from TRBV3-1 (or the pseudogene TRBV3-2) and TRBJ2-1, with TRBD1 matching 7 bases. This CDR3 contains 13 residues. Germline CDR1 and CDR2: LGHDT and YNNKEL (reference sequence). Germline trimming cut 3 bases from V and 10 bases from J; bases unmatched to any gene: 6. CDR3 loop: CASSHSLGGEQFF. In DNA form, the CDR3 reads TGTGCCAGCAGCCATTCGTTAGGGGGCGAGCAGTTCTTC.

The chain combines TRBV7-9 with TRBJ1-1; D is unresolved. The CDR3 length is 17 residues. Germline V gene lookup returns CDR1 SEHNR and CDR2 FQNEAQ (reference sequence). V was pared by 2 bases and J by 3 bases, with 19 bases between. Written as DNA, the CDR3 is TGTGCCAGCAGCTTAAGAAGAGGACGGCTCGGGGACACTGAAGCTTTCTTT. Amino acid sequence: CASSLRRGRLGDTEAFF.